Described below is a single T cell receptor beta chain sequence and its context. This sample is part of a study of patients and donors after allogeneic stem cell transplantation. The CDR3 consists of 14 residues. V dropped 1 base and J dropped 4 bases, with 11 bases sitting between them. The germline CDR1 and CDR2 sequences are LNHNV and YYDKDF (reference sequence). In TCRdb, the RT-PCR reads were re-called with MiXCR into one record per CDR3 protein. This table has about a million distinct CDR3 sequences, roughly 18% appearing once. The V gene is TRBV15, the J gene TRBJ2-7; D call uncertain. The clonotype was recovered from a human donor who was either an allogeneic HSCT recipient or a stem cell or donor lymphocyte infusion donor (not recorded which). It is not recorded whose cells these are; they may come from a transplant donor. The sample comprised blood, either unsorted or a sorted T cell fraction (not recorded which). This chain's CDR3 is CATSRGRRGYEQYF. In DNA, the CDR3 is TGTGCCACCAGCAGAGGCAGGCGAGGTTACGAGCAGTACTTC.